The TCR beta chain described here comes from a study of blood T cell repertoires in COVID-19. Study at large: PBMCs, B-cell-depleted T cells, or T cells were the source of the cDNA or gDNA that made up the material.

Seattle enrolled patients during active infection and tracked them longitudinally. CDR3 length equals 13 residues. Germline CDR1 GTSNPN, CDR2 SVGIG (reference sequence). V was clipped by 7 bases and J by 2 bases; unmatched bases: 5. Authors' analysis steps: The authors estimated nucleated cell counts from reference gene primer amplification. TCRdb keeps only in-frame clones here, not all; method: immunoSEQ multiplex PCR. Clonal size and the V and J genes are those of that table, whereas D and trimming came from the DNA. Found here are around 110,000 clones, roughly four fifths of them singletons; the top ten hold 6% to 6.5%.

Sequenced input: peripheral blood. The chain uses TRBV30 and TRBJ2-3; 8 nucleotides line up with TRBD1. The receptor was isolated from an elderly man with COVID-19, enrolled during active disease. CDR3 loop: CASDRVLTDTQYF. For the CDR3, the DNA is TGTGCCTCGGACAGGGTCCTCACAGATACGCAGTATTTT.